This TCR beta chain was captured by sequencing in a study of blood T cell repertoires in COVID-19. Study at large: The samples span acute and convalescent COVID-19 from the United States, Italy and Spain. The cDNA or gDNA used as material had been derived from T cells, B-cell-depleted T cells, or PBMCs.

The germline V gene encodes CDR1 SGHRS and CDR2 YFSETQ. The CDR3 runs to 14 residues. The J segment lost 11 bases and the V segment lost 1 base, leaving 7 bases of the junction unmatched. Original data processing: Reference gene primer amplification in the assay estimated nucleated cell counts. Clones were read by immunoSEQ multiplex PCR, and TCRdb kept only the in-frame ones, dropping some. V, J and clone size are those of that table, while D and trimming were read from the DNA. The sample includes tens of thousands of clones, about 85% of them seen just once. Sequenced sample: peripheral blood. V gene TRBV5-1 combines with J gene TRBJ1-1; 11 positions agree with TRBD1. The receptor was isolated from a man in his forties or fifties with active COVID-19. CDR3 sequence (DNA): TGCGCCAGCAGCTTGTCCCCCGGACAGGGGGCGGCTTTCTTT. Its protein is CASSLSPGQGAAFF.